This T cell receptor (beta chain) stems from a study of identical twins. The V end lost 5 bases, the J end lost 4 bases, and 12 bases lay between the germline ends. The CDR3 covers 13 residues. Germline V gives CDR1 SGHAT, CDR2 FQNNGV. TCRdb fed the 5' RACE reads into MiXCR, producing one record per CDR3 protein. There are about 460,000 distinct CDR3 sequences in the sample; 12% to 15% occur only once, and roughly 0.5% lies in the top ten. The same data also went into a second study, on yellow fever vaccine responses in identical twins.

The sequenced sample was CD4+ T cells sorted from blood. J is TRBJ2-7 and V is TRBV11-2; D not resolved. The origin of this receptor is a woman younger than 30 in good health. CDR3 protein: CASSLTDRYEQYF. The CDR3, as DNA: TGTGCCAGCAGCCTAACGGATCGGTACGAGCAGTACTTC.